The clone carrying this TCR beta chain was found a few times. The antigen remains undetermined. Germline CDR1 and CDR2: KGHSH and LQKENI. The CDR3 totals 15 residues. The trim removed 6 bases at V and 6 bases at J, leaving 7 bases unmatched. This PCR relied on a set of 60 Vbeta primers and 13 Jbeta primers. The data were produced by immunoSEQ multiplex PCR, yet TCRdb's version contains in-frame clones alone and is incomplete. Of about 100,000 clones listed, 82% were seen once; the top ten hold roughly 2.7%. The data originate from a study of cytomegalovirus exposure and HLA in healthy donors. General study results and limits: The records held CMV serostatus as the only immune exposure information. Some V segments, including TRBV6-2 and TRBV6-3, were excluded as indistinguishable. In a later analysis, most CMV-associated TCR beta chains appeared HLA-restricted. The study assumed roughly uniform donor sequencing depth for presence/absence analyses.

This clonotype was obtained from a man in his thirties or forties in good health and CMV-seropositive. Material for sequencing was PBMCs. The chain joins TRBV18 to TRBJ1-5, with 11 nucleotides matching TRBD1. The CDR3 spells CASSYGQGAGQPQHF. The CDR3 DNA sequence: TGTGCCAGCTCTTATGGACAGGGGGCAGGTCAGCCCCAGCATTTT.